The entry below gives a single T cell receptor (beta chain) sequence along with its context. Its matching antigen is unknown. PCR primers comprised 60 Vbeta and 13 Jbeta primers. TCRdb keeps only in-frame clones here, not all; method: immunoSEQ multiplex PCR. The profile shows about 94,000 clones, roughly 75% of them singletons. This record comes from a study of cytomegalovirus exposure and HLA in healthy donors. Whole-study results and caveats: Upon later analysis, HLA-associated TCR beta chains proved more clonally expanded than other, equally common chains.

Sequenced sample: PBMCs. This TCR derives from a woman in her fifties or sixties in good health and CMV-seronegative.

The CDR3 protein is CASSYSVWRSTDTQYF. DNA of the CDR3: TGTGCCAGCAGTTACTCGGTTTGGCGGAGCACAGATACGCAGTATTTT. The chain links TRBV6-6 to TRBJ2-3; D gene unclear. V lost 0 bases, J lost 0 bases, and 10 bases lay in between. CDR3 length: 16 residues. Germline V gene sequence: CDR1 MNHNY, CDR2 SVGAGI (reference sequence).